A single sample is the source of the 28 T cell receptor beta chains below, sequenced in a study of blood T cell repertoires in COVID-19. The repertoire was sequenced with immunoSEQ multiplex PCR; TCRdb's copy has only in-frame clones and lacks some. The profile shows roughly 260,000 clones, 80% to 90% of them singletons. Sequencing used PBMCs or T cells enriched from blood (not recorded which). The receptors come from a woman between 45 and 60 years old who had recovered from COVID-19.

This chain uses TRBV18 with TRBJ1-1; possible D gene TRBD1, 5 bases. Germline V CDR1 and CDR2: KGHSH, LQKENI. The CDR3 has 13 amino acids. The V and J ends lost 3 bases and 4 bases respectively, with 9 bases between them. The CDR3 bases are TGTGCCAGCTCACCTGGGCAGGGCACTGAAGCTTTCTTT. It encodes CASSPGQGTEAFF.

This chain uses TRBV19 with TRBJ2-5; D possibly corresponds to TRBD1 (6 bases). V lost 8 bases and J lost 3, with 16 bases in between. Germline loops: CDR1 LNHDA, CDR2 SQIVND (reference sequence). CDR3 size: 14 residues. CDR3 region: CASSLGTLEETQYF. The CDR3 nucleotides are TGTGCCAGTTCCCTCGGGACACTCGAAGAGACCCAGTACTTC.

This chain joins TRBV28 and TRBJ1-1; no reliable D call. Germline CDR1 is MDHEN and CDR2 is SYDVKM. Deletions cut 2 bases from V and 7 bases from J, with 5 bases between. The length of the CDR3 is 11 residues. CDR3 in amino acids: CASSLPGEAFF. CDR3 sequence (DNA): TGTGCCAGCAGTTTACCAGGTGAAGCTTTCTTT.

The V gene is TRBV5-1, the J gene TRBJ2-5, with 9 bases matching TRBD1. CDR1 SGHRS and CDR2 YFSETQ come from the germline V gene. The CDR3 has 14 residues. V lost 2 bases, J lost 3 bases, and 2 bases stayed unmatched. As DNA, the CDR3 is TGCGCCAGCAGCTTCCGGGACAGGGAAGAGACCCAGTACTTC. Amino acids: CASSFRDREETQYF.

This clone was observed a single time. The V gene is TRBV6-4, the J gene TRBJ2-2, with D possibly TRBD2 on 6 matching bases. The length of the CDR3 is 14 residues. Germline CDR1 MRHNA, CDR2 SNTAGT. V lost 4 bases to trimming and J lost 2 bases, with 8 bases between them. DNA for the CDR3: TGTGCCAGCAGTGCCGGGAGAAACACCGGGGAGCTGTTTTTT. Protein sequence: CASSAGRNTGELFF.

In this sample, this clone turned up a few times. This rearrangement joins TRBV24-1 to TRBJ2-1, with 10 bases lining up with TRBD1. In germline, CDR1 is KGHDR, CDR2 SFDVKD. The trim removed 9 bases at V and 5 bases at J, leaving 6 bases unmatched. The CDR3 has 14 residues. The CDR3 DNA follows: TGTGCCACCGAAGGGACAGGGGCGAACAATGAGCAGTTCTTC. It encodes CATEGTGANNEQFF.

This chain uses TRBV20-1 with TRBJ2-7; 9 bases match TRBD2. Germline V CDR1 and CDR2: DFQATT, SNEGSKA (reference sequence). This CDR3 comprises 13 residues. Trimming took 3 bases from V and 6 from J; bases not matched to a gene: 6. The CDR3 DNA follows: TGCAGTGCTAGTCGCGGGAGGGGCGGCGAGCAGTACTTC. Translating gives CSASRGRGGEQYF.

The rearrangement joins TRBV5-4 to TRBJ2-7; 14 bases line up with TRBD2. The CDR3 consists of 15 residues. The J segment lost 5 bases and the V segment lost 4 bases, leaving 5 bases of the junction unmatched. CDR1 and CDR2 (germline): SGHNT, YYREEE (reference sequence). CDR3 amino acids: CASSQGLAGANEQYF. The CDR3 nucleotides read TGTGCCAGCAGCCAGGGACTAGCGGGAGCAAACGAGCAGTACTTC.

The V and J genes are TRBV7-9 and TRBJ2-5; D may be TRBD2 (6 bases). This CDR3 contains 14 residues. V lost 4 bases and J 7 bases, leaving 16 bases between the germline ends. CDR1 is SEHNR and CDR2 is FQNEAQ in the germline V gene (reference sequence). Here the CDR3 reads CASSSQDYHWTQYF. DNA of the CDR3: TGTGCCAGCAGCTCCCAGGACTACCATTGGACCCAGTACTTC.

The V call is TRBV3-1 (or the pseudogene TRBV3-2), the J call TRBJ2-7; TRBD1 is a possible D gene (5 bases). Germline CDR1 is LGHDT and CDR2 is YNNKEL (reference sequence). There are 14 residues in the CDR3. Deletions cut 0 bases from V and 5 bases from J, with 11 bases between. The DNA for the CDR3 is TGTGCCAGCAGCCAAGAATACAGGAACAACGAGCAGTACTTC. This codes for CASSQEYRNNEQYF.

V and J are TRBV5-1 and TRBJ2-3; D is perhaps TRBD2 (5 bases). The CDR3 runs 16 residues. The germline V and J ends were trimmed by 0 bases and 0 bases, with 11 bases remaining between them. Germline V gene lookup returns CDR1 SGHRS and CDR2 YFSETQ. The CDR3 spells CASSLDGGSSTDTQYF. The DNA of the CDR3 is TGCGCCAGCAGCTTGGACGGAGGATCTAGCACAGATACGCAGTATTTT.

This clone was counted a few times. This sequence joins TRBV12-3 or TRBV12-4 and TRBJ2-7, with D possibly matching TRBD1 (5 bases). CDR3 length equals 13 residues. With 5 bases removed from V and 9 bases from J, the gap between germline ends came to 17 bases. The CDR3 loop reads CASSPVTDRWQYF. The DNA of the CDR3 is TGTGCCAGCAGTCCAGTGACAGATCGTTGGCAGTACTTC.

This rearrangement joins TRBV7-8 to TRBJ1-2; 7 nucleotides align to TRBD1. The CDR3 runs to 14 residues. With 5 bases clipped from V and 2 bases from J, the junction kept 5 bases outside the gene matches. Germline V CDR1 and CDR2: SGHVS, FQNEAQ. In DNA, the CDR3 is TGTGCCAGCAGCGTAAGGGACAGCAACTATGGCTACACCTTC. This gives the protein CASSVRDSNYGYTF.

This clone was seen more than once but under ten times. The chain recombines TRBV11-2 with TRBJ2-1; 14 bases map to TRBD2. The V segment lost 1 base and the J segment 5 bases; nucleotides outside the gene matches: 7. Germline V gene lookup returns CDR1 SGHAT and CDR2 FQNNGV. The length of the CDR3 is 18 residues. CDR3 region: CASSLVRMGLAGDNEQFF. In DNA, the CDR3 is TGTGCCAGCAGCTTAGTAAGGATGGGACTAGCGGGAGACAATGAGCAGTTCTTC.

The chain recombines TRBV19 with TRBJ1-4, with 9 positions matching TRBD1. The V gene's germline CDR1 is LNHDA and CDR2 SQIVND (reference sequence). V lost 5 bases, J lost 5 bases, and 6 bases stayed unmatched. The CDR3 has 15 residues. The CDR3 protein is CASSPRDRDNEKLFF. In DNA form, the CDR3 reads TGTGCCAGTAGTCCCCGGGACAGGGACAATGAAAAACTGTTTTTT.

CDR3 in amino acids: CASSFRTGGYGYTF. The CDR3 DNA follows: TGTGCCAGCAGCTTTCGGACAGGGGGCTATGGCTACACCTTC. The V and J genes are TRBV5-4 and TRBJ1-2, with 10 bases aligning to TRBD1. Per germline, CDR1 SGHNT and CDR2 YYREEE (reference sequence). V was clipped by 2 bases and J by 4 bases; unmatched bases: 2. CDR3 length: 14 residues.

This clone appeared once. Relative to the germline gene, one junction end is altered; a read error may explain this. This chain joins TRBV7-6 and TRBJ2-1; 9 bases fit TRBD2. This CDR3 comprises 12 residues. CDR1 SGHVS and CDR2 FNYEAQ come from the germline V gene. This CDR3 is CASSLASSGKIF. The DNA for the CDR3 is TGTGCCAGCAGCTTAGCCTCTAGCGGGAAAATCTTC.

CDR3 residues: CASSTQGWGYTF. CDR3 nucleotide sequence: TGTGCCAGCAGTACTCAGGGGTGGGGCTACACCTTC. V and J are TRBV6-5 and TRBJ1-2; D may be TRBD1 (6 bases). The CDR3 runs to 12 residues. Germline CDR1 MNHEY, CDR2 SVGAGI. The V and J ends lost 5 bases and 8 bases respectively, with 12 bases between them.

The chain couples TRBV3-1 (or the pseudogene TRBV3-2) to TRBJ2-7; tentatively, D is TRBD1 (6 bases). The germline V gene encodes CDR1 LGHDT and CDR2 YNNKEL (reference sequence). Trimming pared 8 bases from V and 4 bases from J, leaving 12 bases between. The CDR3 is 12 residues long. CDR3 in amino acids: CASGQLGYEQYF. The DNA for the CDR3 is TGTGCCAGCGGACAGCTGGGTTACGAGCAGTACTTC.

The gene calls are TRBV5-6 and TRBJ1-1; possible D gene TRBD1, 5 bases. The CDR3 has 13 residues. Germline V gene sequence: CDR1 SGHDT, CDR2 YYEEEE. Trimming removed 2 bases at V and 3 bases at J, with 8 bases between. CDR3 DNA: TGTGCCAGCAGCTTTCCGGGGGACACTGAAGCTTTCTTT. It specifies CASSFPGDTEAFF. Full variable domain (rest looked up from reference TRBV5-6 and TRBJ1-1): DAGVTQSPTHLIKTRGQQVTLRCSPKSGHDTVSWYQQALGQGPQFIFQYYEEEERQRGNFPDRFSGHQFPNYSSELNVNALLLGDSALYLCASSFPGDTEAFFGQGTRLTVV.

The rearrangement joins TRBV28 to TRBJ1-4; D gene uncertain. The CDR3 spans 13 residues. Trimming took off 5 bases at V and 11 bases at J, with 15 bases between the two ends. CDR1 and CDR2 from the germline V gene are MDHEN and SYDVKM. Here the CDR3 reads CASSPSPTTKLFF. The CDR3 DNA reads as TGTGCCAGCAGTCCCAGCCCGACAACGAAACTGTTTTTT.

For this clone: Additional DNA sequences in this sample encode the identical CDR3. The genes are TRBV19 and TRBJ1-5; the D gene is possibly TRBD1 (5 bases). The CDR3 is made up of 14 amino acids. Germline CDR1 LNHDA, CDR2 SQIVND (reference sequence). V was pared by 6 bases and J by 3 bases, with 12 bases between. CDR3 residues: CASSSDRNNQPQHF. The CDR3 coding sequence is TGTGCCAGTAGCTCCGACAGAAACAATCAGCCCCAGCATTTT.

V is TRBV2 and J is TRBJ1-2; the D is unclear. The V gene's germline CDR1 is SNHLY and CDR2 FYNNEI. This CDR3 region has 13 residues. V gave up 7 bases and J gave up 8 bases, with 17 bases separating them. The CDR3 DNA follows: TGTGCCAGCATCGTCAACGAGTGGAGGGGCTACACCTTC. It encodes CASIVNEWRGYTF.

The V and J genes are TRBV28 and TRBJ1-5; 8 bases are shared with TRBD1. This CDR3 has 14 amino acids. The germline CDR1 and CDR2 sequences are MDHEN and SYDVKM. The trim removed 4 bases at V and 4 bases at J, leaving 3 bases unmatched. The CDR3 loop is CASSWTGWNQPQHF. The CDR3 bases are TGTGCCAGCAGTTGGACAGGGTGGAATCAGCCCCAGCATTTT.

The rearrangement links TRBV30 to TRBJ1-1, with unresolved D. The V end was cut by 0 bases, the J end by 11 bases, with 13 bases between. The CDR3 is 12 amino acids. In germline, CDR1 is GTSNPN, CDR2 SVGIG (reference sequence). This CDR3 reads CAWSVLKPGAFF. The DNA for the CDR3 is TGTGCCTGGAGTGTACTTAAACCGGGGGCTTTCTTT.

This CDR3 is CASSSQTGHTGELFF. The CDR3 region has the DNA TGTGCCAGCAGTTCCCAGACAGGGCACACCGGGGAGCTGTTTTTT. The rearrangement uses TRBV28 and TRBJ2-2, with 7 bases matching TRBD1. V lost 4 bases and J lost 3; bases outside the gene matches: 5. The CDR3 length is 15 residues. Germline V CDR1 and CDR2: MDHEN, SYDVKM.

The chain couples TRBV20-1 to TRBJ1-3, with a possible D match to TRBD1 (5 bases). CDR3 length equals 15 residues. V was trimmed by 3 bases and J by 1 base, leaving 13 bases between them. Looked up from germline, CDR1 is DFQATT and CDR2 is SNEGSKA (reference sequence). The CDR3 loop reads CSASQGTGSGNTIYF. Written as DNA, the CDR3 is TGCAGTGCTAGTCAGGGTACTGGATCTGGAAACACCATATATTTT.

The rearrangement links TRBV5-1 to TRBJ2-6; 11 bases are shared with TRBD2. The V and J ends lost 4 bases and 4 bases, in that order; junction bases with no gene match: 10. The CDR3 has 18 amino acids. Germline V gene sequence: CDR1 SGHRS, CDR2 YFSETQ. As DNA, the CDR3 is TGCGCCAGCAGCGCGGGGACTAGCGGAACCCCCGGGGCCAACGTCCTGACTTTC. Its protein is CASSAGTSGTPGANVLTF.